This T cell receptor beta chain was identified in a study of T cell repertoires in aging, cancer and after chemotherapy. TRB rearrangements spanning V, D and J were amplified using mixed TRB-A/B primers. TCRdb re-analysed the multiplex PCR reads in MiXCR, keeping a single row per CDR3 protein. The sample contains about 2,600 distinct CDR3 sequences, roughly 50% of which appear only once. Peripheral blood genomic DNA, not sorted cells or RNA, was the template. The CDR3 runs 15 residues. Trimming cost V 2 bases and J 7 bases, with 18 bases left between them. The TCR originated in a human donor with a blood cancer. This chain uses TRBV12-3 or TRBV12-4 with TRBJ2-7; TRBD1 might be the D (5 bases). What was sequenced was blood. The CDR3 nucleotides read TGTGCCAGCAGTTTATTGGGCCAGGGTCAAGGTGAGCAGTACTTC. Translating it yields CASSLLGQGQGEQYF.